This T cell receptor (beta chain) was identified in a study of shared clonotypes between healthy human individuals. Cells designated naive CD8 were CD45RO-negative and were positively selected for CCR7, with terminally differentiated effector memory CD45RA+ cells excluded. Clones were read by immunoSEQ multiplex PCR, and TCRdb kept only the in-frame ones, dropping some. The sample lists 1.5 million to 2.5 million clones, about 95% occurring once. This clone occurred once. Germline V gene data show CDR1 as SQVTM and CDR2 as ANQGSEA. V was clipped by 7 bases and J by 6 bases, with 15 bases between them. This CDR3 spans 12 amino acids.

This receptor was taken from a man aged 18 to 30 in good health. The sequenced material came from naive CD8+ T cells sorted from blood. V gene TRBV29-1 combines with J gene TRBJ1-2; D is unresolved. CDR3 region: CSADYTADGYTF. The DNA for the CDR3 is TGCAGCGCTGACTACACGGCGGATGGCTACACCTTC.